The present TCR beta chain was sequenced within a study of blood T cell repertoires in COVID-19. The overall study: The United States, Italy and Spain supplied acute and convalescent COVID-19 samples. In each case, the material was cDNA or gDNA derived from T cells, B-cell-depleted T cells, or PBMCs.

The ends were cut back, 3 bases at V and 3 bases at J, with 8 bases in the middle. This CDR3 is built from 13 residues. Authors' processing steps: Amplification of reference gene primers provided the estimated nucleated cell counts. The method was immunoSEQ multiplex PCR; TCRdb's version includes in-frame clones alone and lacks a portion of them. Clone size and V and J calls were adopted from that table, with D and trimming inferred from the DNA. The data hold roughly 95,000 clones, with roughly four fifths observed a single time. The TCR was taken from a man between 60 and 70 years old with acute or convalescent COVID-19. Material: peripheral blood. The chain employs TRBV12-3 or TRBV12-4 and TRBJ1-2, with a possible D match to TRBD1 (6 bases). CDR3 nucleotide sequence: TGTGCCAGCAGTTTTTCAGGGGACTATGGCTACACCTTC. As protein: CASSFSGDYGYTF.